The T cell receptor (beta chain) under discussion was sequenced for a study of blood T cells in healthy people across ages. A sample-barcoded 5' primer and a J-beta primer mix were used in a second PCR of roughly 6 to 11 cycles. Each CDR3 protein gets one entry after TCRdb re-called the 5' RACE reads with MiXCR. The data show 650,000 to 1,000,000 distinct CDR3 sequences, about 37% seen once. Isolation yielded PBMCs, at least 6 million per sample, in every case. The germline V gene encodes CDR1 SQVTM and CDR2 ANQGSEA. The J segment lost 6 bases and the V segment lost 5 bases, leaving 10 bases of the junction unmatched. The CDR3 runs 14 residues. Regarding the study as a whole: Getting older went along with TCR beta diversity per million T cells dropping roughly linearly.

Note on this clonotype: Its antigen is unidentified.

The sample was blood. The chain combines TRBV29-1 with TRBJ2-1; 7 bases agree with TRBD1. The TCR originated in a man aged 18-30 years in good health. CDR3 amino acids: CSVRGQISSNEQFF. The CDR3 region has the DNA TGCAGCGTTAGGGGACAGATAAGTTCCAATGAGCAGTTCTTC.